The subject of this entry is one T cell receptor (beta chain). Its specificity is unknown. The data derive from a study of cytomegalovirus exposure and HLA in healthy donors. The study, taken as a whole, reports: CMV serostatus was the only immune exposure information that was available.

This PCR relied on a set of 60 Vbeta primers and 13 Jbeta primers. Using immunoSEQ multiplex PCR, the repertoire was profiled, and TCRdb retains in-frame clones only, with some absent. Of roughly 150,000 clones detected, 75% to 90% appear once; the ten largest clones hold approximately 2.2%. V shed 4 bases, J shed 2 bases, and the junction held 4 bases outside the gene matches. The V gene's germline CDR1 is LGHNA and CDR2 YNFKEQ. This CDR3 spans 14 amino acids. V usage is TRBV4-2 and J usage is TRBJ1-1, with 7 bases identical to TRBD1. Sequencing was performed on PBMCs. The clonotype was recovered from a male donor in good health and CMV-seronegative. In nucleotides, the CDR3 is TGTGCCAGCAGCCCCGGGACAGAAAACACTGAAGCTTTCTTT. Encoded protein: CASSPGTENTEAFF.